This TCR beta chain was profiled in a study of regulatory T cells in long-lasting Graves disease (dated by TCRdb to about 2021). At the level of the whole study: Patients with newly diagnosed Graves' disease had been on antithyroid drugs for under 3 months. A total of approximately 35 samples underwent TCR sequencing: around 13 from persistent and approximately 20 from newly diagnosed Graves' disease patients. Peripheral blood TCR sequencing and RNA sequencing compared persistent Graves' disease patients with newly diagnosed Graves' disease patients. The study took place in China and was registered as a clinical trial. Here is what the overall study found, with its caveats: Patients with persistent disease shared more public clonotypes (about 2,700) than newly diagnosed patients did (more than 900). Persistent Graves' disease patients showed lower TCR Shannon entropy and fewer highly expanded clones than newly diagnosed patients, suggesting clonal expansion. The study examined only peripheral blood because the primary lesion, thyroid tissue, could not be accessed. Only the TCR beta chain was sequenced and analyzed. Preferential use of TRBV28, TRBJ1-2 and TRBJ2-5 was observed in persistent disease, whereas TRBV20-1 and TRBJ2-1 were favored in newly diagnosed disease. The authors noted that the small sample size was a limitation that may lower accuracy.

The CDR3 starts with the cysteine, ends with the phenylalanine, and has 15 residues. The CDR3 DNA has 45 bases and is translated from base 1. Sequences SGHKS (CDR1) and YYEKEE (CDR2) are obtained from the germline V gene (reference sequence). V drops 0 bases and J drops 0 bases, leaving 7 bases in between. This clonotype has a count of ten or more. The antigen it binds to is not known. It has no much larger one-base neighbor in the sample; base qualities were not kept. The time point label of this sample denotes: newly diagnosed GD, antithyroid drugs for less than 3 months. For both TCR sequencing and RNA sequencing, RNA was extracted from PBMCs in TRIzol. The diagnosis of Graves' disease was made according to American Thyroid Association guidelines. Recruitment of patients was carried out at an endocrinology department in Xi'an, China. Each patient gave roughly 10 milliliters of peripheral blood, collected in an EDTA anticoagulant tube. PBMCs were isolated by Ficoll Paque Plus density gradient separation without further T cell sorting. An Agilent 2100 Bioanalyzer and agarose gel were used to assess RNA quality, and a NanoDrop 2000 was used to measure RNA concentration.

Receptors were amplified or captured by multiplex PCR. The sequencing machine was an Illumina HiSeq 4000. iRepertoire HTBI primers and Arm-PCR amplification of CDR3 regions were used to construct TCR beta libraries. Before sequencing, the PCR products underwent gel purification. Under the source paper's analysis protocol: Gene usage analysis of CDR3 amino acid clonotypes used the 62 TRBV and more than 13 TRBJ segments found across samples. COPE and FqMerger were used to merge filtered high-quality paired reads into contigs. BLAST was used to align contigs to IMGT TRBV, TRBD and TRBJ reference genes, and CDR3 was defined according to IMGT. Any clonotype with a frequency above 0.1% was counted as a highly expanded clone. Shannon entropy was used to measure repertoire diversity, and the Gini coefficient was used to measure V-J evenness. A clonotype was considered public if more than one individual shared it. TCRdb reprocessing: public reads trimmed at Q25 with fastp, clones called with MiXCR, in-frame beta chains kept. CDR3 protein sequences are deduplicated, and each keeps its most common genes and DNA. TCRdb's processing, not the study's, gives the V and J calls here. The sample table lists about 370,000 distinct CDR3 sequences, less than 20% of them with a count of one. Approximately 21% of the sample is taken by the ten largest.

The chain is assembled from TRBV5-5 and TRBJ1-3; the D gene is not confidently resolved. Sequenced here: peripheral blood mononuclear cells (PBMCs), sampled at new diagnosis, from a patient treated with antithyroid drugs. The TCR sequence derives from a female donor with Graves disease. The CDR3 corresponds to CASSLAGISGNTIYF. The sequence in DNA is TGTGCCAGCAGCTTGGCGGGAATCTCTGGAAACACCATATATTTT.